These T cell receptor beta chains were read from a single sample in a study of spatial heterogeneity in lung cancer. MiXCR, run by TCRdb on the 5' RACE reads, gives a single entry per CDR3 protein. In the table there are about 120,000 distinct CDR3 sequences, approximately 12% of which are singletons. The material was PBMCs, obtained at follow-up. The receptors derive from a male donor with early-stage non-small cell lung cancer. CDR3s include the opening cysteine and the closing phenylalanine or tryptophan. A D gene is named only where the DNA matches it firmly. A clone size is listed for some rows: how often the clone was seen (once, few, many), or a class if it is expanded.

abundance | j_gene | len | v_gene | d_gene | CDR3nt | CDR3aa
NA | TRBJ1-3 | 15 | TRBV7-9 | TRBD1 | TGTGCCAGCAGCTTGGCGAAGGGACAGGGCAACACCATATATTTT | CASSLAKGQGNTIYF
few | TRBJ2-7 | 13 | TRBV7-2 | NA | TGTGCCAGCAGCCCGAGGGCGGCCTACGAGCAGTACTTC | CASSPRAAYEQYF
few | TRBJ2-3 | 16 | TRBV4-2 | TRBD2 | TGTGCCAGCAGCCAAACTAGCGGGGGGTATGGAGATACGCAGTATTTT | CASSQTSGGYGDTQYF
few | TRBJ2-7 | 15 | TRBV7-6 | NA | TGTGCCAGCAGCTCCTTCGGACAGAGCTCCTACGAGCAGTACTTC | CASSSFGQSSYEQYF
few | TRBJ2-3 | 16 | TRBV28 | TRBD1 | TGTGCCAGCAGTTTATTCCCCGGACAGGGAGAGGATACGCAGTATTTT | CASSLFPGQGEDTQYF
few | TRBJ1-4 | 13 | TRBV19 | TRBD1 | TGTGCCAGCCGGAGGGACAGGGAAGAAAAACTGTTTTTT | CASRRDREEKLFF
many | TRBJ2-3 | 15 | TRBV7-2 | TRBD2 | TGTGCCAGCAGCCCTAACCGGGGGGGCTCAGATACGCAGTATTTT | CASSPNRGGSDTQYF
many | TRBJ1-2 | 14 | TRBV28 | NA | TGTGCCAGCAGTTTAGCCAGGGAGGACTATGGCTACACCTTC | CASSLAREDYGYTF
NA | TRBJ1-3 | 13 | TRBV5-1 | NA | TGCGCCAGCAGCCCACCGGGGGCGAACACCATATATTTT | CASSPPGANTIYF
NA | TRBJ2-1 | 13 | TRBV7-3 | NA | TGTGCCAGCAGCTTACAAAGGAGCAATGAGCAGTTCTTC | CASSLQRSNEQFF
many | TRBJ1-6 | 16 | TRBV4-2 | NA | TGTGCCAGCAGCCAAGATAAGAGCGGGGGGAATTCACCCCTCCACTTT | CASSQDKSGGNSPLHF
once | TRBJ2-7 | 20 | TRBV28 | TRBD1 | TGTGCCAGCAGTCGCTCGTATTTGAGAATAGGACAGGGAGCGAACCACGAGCAGTACTTC | CASSRSYLRIGQGANHEQYF
NA | TRBJ2-7 | 14 | TRBV5-1 | TRBD1 | TGCGCCAGCAGCGGGACAGGGGGACTCTACGAGCAGTACTTC | CASSGTGGLYEQYF
NA | TRBJ1-5 | 15 | TRBV20-1 | NA | TGCAGTGCTAGACCCACAGGGAGGATCAATCAGCCCCAGCATTTT | CSARPTGRINQPQHF
many | TRBJ1-5 | 17 | TRBV10-3 | TRBD1 | TGTGCCATCAGTGAGTCGGGGACAGGGCATAGCAATCAGCCCCAGCATTTT | CAISESGTGHSNQPQHF
NA | TRBJ1-5 | 17 | TRBV19 | NA | TGTGCCAGTATGGACCAGGGTGCCTATATGGGCAATCAGCCCCAGCATTTT | CASMDQGAYMGNQPQHF
many | TRBJ2-7 | 12 | TRBV29-1 | NA | TGCAGCACCCGACTAGATTCCTACGAGCAGTACTTC | CSTRLDSYEQYF
NA | TRBJ1-6 | 15 | TRBV12-3/TRBV12-4 | TRBD1 | TGTGCCAGCAGTTTAGGCGGACAGGGACGCTCACCCCTCCACTTT | CASSLGGQGRSPLHF
many | TRBJ1-1 | 13 | TRBV20-1 | TRBD1 | TGCAGTGGGGACAGGGGATGGGACACTGAAGCTTTCTTT | CSGDRGWDTEAFF
NA | TRBJ1-2 | 15 | TRBV2 | NA | TGTGCCAGCAGTGAAGCTTGGCAGGGAAGGGATGGCTACACCTTC | CASSEAWQGRDGYTF
few | TRBJ1-1 | 16 | TRBV12-3/TRBV12-4 | NA | TGTGCCAGCAGTTTAGCTCTGGCAGGGAGTTTCGCTGAAGCTTTCTTT | CASSLALAGSFAEAFF
few | TRBJ1-1 | 13 | TRBV18 | NA | TGTGCCAGCTCATCAAGCGTTGACACTGAAGCTTTCTTT | CASSSSVDTEAFF
many | TRBJ1-6 | 14 | TRBV6-5 | TRBD1 | TGTGCCAGCAGTTACAAACAGGGGAGTTCACCCCTCCACTTT | CASSYKQGSSPLHF
many | TRBJ1-2 | 11 | TRBV2 | NA | TGTGCCAGCAGTCCCGGACGGACCTACACCTTC | CASSPGRTYTF
few | TRBJ2-1 | 14 | TRBV5-1 | TRBD2 | TGCGCCAGCCGTCCAGCGGGGGCCTACAATGAGCAGTTCTTC | CASRPAGAYNEQFF
few | TRBJ1-2 | 14 | TRBV6-1 | NA | TGTGCCAGCAGTGAAGGAACCCCTGTAGGCGGCTACACCTTC | CASSEGTPVGGYTF
many | TRBJ2-3 | 12 | TRBV5-1 | NA | TGCGCCAGCAGCTTTGGGGCGGATACGCAGTATTTT | CASSFGADTQYF
few | TRBJ2-5 | 15 | TRBV18 | TRBD2 | TGTGCCAGCTCACCGCCGGGACTAGCGACAGAGACCCAGTACTTC | CASSPPGLATETQYF
many | TRBJ2-1 | 13 | TRBV30 | TRBD1 | TGTGCCTGGAGCGGCGGGACAGGGACAGGGGAGTTCTTC | CAWSGGTGTGEFF
NA | TRBJ2-7 | 14 | TRBV5-1 | NA | TGCGCCAGCAGCTTGACGCTTCCTGACTACGAGCAGTACTTC | CASSLTLPDYEQYF
many | TRBJ1-3 | 14 | TRBV2 | NA | TGTGCCAGCAAGGGCAGGGCGTCTGGAAACACCATATATTTT | CASKGRASGNTIYF
NA | TRBJ2-5 | 15 | TRBV29-1 | NA | TGCAGCGTTGGAGGGGACCCAGGACGCCAAGAGACCCAGTACTTC | CSVGGDPGRQETQYF
NA | TRBJ1-6 | 18 | TRBV10-3 | NA | TGTGCCATCAGTGAGAAAGCGGGGAGTCGGTCCTATAATTCACCCCTCCACTTT | CAISEKAGSRSYNSPLHF
medium-sized | TRBJ2-1 | 12 | TRBV4-1 | TRBD2 | TGCGCCAGCAGCCAAGCGGGGGGGCCAAGGTTCTTC | CASSQAGGPRFF
few | TRBJ2-5 | 13 | TRBV18 | NA | TGTGCCAGCTCAAGAGACATCCAAGAGACCCAGTACTTC | CASSRDIQETQYF
many | TRBJ2-7 | 15 | TRBV10-3 | TRBD1 | TGTGCCAGCGGCCAGGGGGCTCTGGCATTCTACGAGCAGTACTTC | CASGQGALAFYEQYF